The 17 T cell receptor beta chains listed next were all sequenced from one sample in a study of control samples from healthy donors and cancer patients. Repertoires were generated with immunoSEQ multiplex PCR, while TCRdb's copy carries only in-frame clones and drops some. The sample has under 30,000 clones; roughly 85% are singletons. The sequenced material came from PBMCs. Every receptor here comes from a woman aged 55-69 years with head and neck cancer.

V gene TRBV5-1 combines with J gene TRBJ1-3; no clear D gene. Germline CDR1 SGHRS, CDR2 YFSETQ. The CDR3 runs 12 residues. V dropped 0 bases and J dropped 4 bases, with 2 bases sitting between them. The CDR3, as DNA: TGCGCCAGCAGCTTGGAGGGAAACACCATATATTTT. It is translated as CASSLEGNTIYF. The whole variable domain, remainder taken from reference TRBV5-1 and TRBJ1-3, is KAGVTQTPRYLIKTRGQQVTLSCSPISGHRSVSWYQQTPGQGLQFLFEYFSETQRNKGNFPGRFSGRQFSNSRSEMNVSTLELGDSALYLCASSLEGNTIYFGEGSWLTVV.

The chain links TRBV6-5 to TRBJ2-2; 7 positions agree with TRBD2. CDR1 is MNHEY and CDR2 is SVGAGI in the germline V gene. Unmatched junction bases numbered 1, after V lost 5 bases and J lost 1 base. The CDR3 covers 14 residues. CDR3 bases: TGTGCCAGCAGTCCTAGCGGGAACACCGGGGAGCTGTTTTTT. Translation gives CASSPSGNTGELFF.

CDR3 DNA sequence: TGTGCCAGCAGCTTACTCGTGGGGGGTTATAATTCACCCCTCCACTTT. It specifies CASSLLVGGYNSPLHF. V and J are TRBV13 and TRBJ1-6, with D possibly TRBD1 on 5 matching bases. Trimming took 2 bases from V and 4 from J, leaving 12 bases between them. CDR3 size: 16 residues. Germline CDR1 and CDR2: PRHDT and FYEKMQ (reference sequence).

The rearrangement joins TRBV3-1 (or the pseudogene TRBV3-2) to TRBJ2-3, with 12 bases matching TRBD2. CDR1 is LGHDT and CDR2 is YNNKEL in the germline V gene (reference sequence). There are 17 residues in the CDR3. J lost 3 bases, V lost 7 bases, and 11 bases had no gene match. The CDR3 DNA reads TGTGCCAGCAACCTAGCGGGAGGGCCCGGCGGAACAGATACGCAGTATTTT. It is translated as CASNLAGGPGGTDTQYF.

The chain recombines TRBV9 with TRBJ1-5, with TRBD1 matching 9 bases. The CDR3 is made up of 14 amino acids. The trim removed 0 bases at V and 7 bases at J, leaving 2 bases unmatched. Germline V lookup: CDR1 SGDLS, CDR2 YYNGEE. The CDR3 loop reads CASSVGTGEQPQHF. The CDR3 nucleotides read TGTGCCAGCAGCGTAGGGACAGGGGAACAGCCCCAGCATTTT.

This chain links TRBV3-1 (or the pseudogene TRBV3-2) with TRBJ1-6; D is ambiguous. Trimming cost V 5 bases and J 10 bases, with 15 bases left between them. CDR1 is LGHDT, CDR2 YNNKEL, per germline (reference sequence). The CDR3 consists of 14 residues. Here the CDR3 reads CASSYLPAGSPLHF. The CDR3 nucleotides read TGTGCCAGCAGCTACCTCCCGGCCGGATCACCCCTCCACTTT.

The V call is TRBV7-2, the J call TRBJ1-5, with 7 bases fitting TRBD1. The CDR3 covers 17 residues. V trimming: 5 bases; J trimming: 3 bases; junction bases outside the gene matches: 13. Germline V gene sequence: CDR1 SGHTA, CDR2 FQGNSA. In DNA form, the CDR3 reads TGTGCCAGCAGCCCCAGTAGGGGGCGGAGGATCAATCAGCCCCAGCATTTT. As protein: CASSPSRGRRINQPQHF.

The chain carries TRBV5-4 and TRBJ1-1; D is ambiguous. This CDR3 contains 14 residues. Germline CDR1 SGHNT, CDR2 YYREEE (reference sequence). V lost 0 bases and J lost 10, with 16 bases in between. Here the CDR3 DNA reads TGTGCCAGCAGCTTGGCCTTTGAGGAGTTGGGAGCTTTCTTT. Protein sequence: CASSLAFEELGAFF.

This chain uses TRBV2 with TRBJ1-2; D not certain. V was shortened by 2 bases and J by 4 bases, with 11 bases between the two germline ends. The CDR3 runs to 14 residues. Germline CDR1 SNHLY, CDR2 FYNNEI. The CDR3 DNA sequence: TGTGCCAGCAGTGAACATGGCAGCGGCTATGGCTACACCTTC. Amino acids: CASSEHGSGYGYTF.

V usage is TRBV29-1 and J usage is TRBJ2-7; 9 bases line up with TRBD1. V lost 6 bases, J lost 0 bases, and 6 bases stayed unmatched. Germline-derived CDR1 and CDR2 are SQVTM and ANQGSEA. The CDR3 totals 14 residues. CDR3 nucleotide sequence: TGCAGCGTGTTTGGACAGGGGAGCTCCTACGAGCAGTACTTC. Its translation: CSVFGQGSSYEQYF.

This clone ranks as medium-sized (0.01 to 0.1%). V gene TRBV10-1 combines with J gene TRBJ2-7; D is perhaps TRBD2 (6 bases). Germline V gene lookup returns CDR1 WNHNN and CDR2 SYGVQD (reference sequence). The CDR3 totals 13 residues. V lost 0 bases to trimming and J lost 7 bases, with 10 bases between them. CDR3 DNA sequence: TGCGCCAGCAGTGAGTCCGGGAGTGAAGAGCAGTACTTC. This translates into CASSESGSEEQYF.

CDR3 protein: CASKNTYEQYF. The CDR3 coding sequence is TGTGCCTCAAAGAACACTTACGAGCAGTACTTC. The V gene is TRBV30, the J gene TRBJ2-7, with unresolved D. Germline V gene data show CDR1 as GTSNPN and CDR2 as SVGIG (reference sequence). The CDR3 covers 11 residues. Trimming removed 7 bases from V and 4 bases from J, with 11 bases in between.

The CDR3 sequence is CASRRQTGALHF. In nucleotides, the CDR3 is TGTGCCAGCAGGAGACAGACGGGGGCCCTCCACTTT. This chain links TRBV3-1 (or the pseudogene TRBV3-2) with TRBJ1-6; the D gene is possibly TRBD1 (5 bases). CDR3 length: 12 amino acids. Germline CDR1 reads LGHDT; CDR2 reads YNNKEL (reference sequence). With 6 bases removed from V and 14 bases from J, the gap between germline ends came to 14 bases.

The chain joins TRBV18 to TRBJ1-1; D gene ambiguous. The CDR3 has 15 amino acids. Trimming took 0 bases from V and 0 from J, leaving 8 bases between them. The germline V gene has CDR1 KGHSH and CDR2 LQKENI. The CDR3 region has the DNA TGTGCCAGCTCACCACCGGGTACGATGAACACTGAAGCTTTCTTT. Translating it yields CASSPPGTMNTEAFF. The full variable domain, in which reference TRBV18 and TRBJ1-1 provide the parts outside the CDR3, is NAGVMQNPRHLVRRRGQEARLRCSPMKGHSHVYWYRQLPEEGLKFMVYLQKENIIDESGMPKERFSAEFPKEGPSILRIQQVVRGDSAAYFCASSPPGTMNTEAFFGQGTRLTVV.

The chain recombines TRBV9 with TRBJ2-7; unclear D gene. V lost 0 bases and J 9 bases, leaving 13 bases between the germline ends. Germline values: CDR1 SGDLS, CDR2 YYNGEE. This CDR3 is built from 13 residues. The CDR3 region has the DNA TGTGCCAGCAGCGTAGCTAAGGGCGGCGCGCAGTACTTC. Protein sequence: CASSVAKGGAQYF.

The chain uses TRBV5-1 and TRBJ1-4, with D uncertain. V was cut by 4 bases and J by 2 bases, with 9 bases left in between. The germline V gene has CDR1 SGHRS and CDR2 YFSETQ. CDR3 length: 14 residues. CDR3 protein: CASSGSATNEKLFF. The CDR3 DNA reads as TGCGCCAGCAGCGGTAGTGCGACTAATGAAAAACTGTTTTTT.

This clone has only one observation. The CDR3 bases are TGTGCCAGCAGTTATCGGGGGGAGACCGGGGAGCTGTTTTTT. It is translated as CASSYRGETGELFF. The chain uses TRBV6-1 and TRBJ2-2; 7 nucleotides agree with TRBD2. The CDR3 sequence is 14 residues long. V lost 5 bases, J lost 5 bases, and 5 bases stayed unmatched. The V gene's germline CDR1 is MNHNS and CDR2 SASEGT.